This T cell receptor beta chain was observed in a study of Ad26.COV2.S vaccination and SARS-CoV-2 variants. Study-wide background: Donor was one of the participants in the Ad26.COV2.S arm of the COV1001 trial.

Treatment denoted: roughly 18 received Ad26.COV2.S at low or high dose, single or two shots; about five received placebo; per-sample allocation not given. Samples analyzed were those drawn on day 63 after the first vaccine or placebo injection. The donor was a Boston adult aged 18-55 years. SARS-CoV-2 spike from the Wuhan strain was encoded by the vaccine, an Ad26 vector. The protocol was immunoSEQ multiplex PCR, while the TCRdb copy is restricted to in-frame clones and leaves out a portion. The sample has some 300,000 clones; 85% to 90% are singletons. CDR3 length equals 14 residues. V lost 6 bases and J lost 6; bases outside the gene matches: 9. In germline, CDR1 is KGHSH, CDR2 LQKENI.

Sequencing was performed on peripheral blood, taken in a trial of Ad26.COV2.S vaccine versus placebo. The genes are TRBV18 and TRBJ2-7; 9 positions agree with TRBD2. This receptor was obtained from a person aged 18-65 years who received the Ad26.COV2.S COVID-19 vaccine or a placebo. The DNA of the CDR3 is TGTGCCAGCTCGGGTCGCGGGGGGGTTGGCGAGCAGTACTTC. Its translation is CASSGRGGVGEQYF. Looking up the rest from reference TRBV18 and TRBJ2-7 gives the full variable domain: NAGVMQNPRHLVRRRGQEARLRCSPMKGHSHVYWYRQLPEEGLKFMVYLQKENIIDESGMPKERFSAEFPKEGPSILRIQQVVRGDSAAYFCASSGRGGVGEQYFGPGTRLTVT.